The 20 T cell receptor beta chains below come from one sample, sequenced in a study of cytomegalovirus exposure and HLA in healthy donors. 13 Jbeta primers and 60 Vbeta primers were used for the PCR. The table came from immunoSEQ multiplex PCR; TCRdb's copy has only in-frame clones and leaves some out. The table includes approximately 97,000 clones, around four fifths detected once. What was sequenced was PBMCs. All receptors derive from a man aged 35-49 years in good health and CMV-seronegative.

The rearrangement uses TRBV11-2 and TRBJ1-4; D is unclear. CDR3 size: 16 residues. CDR1 and CDR2 (germline): SGHAT, FQNNGV. Deletions cut 0 bases from V and 2 bases from J, with 10 bases between. CDR3 nucleotide sequence: TGTGCCAGCAGCTTAGATTTCGGACTTACTAATGAAAAACTGTTTTTT. Translated, it gives CASSLDFGLTNEKLFF.

The chain uses TRBV4-1 and TRBJ2-3; 14 nucleotides match TRBD2. Germline V CDR1 and CDR2: MGHRA, YSYEKL. The CDR3 consists of 19 residues. The V gene end was trimmed by 4 bases and the J gene end by 1 base; junction bases not matched to a gene: 10. This CDR3 reads CASSLRTSGGPLGTDTQYF. The CDR3 coding sequence is TGCGCCAGCAGCCTTCGGACTAGCGGGGGGCCATTGGGCACAGATACGCAGTATTTT.

The V gene is TRBV6-1, the J gene TRBJ2-3, with TRBD2 matching over 7 bases. This CDR3 comprises 15 residues. Germline CDR1 and CDR2: MNHNS and SASEGT. Trimming cost V 5 bases and J 0 bases; bases outside gene matches: 5. CDR3: CASSSSSGSTDTQYF. The DNA for the CDR3 is TGTGCCAGCAGTTCTTCTAGCGGTAGCACAGATACGCAGTATTTT.

This chain joins TRBV28 and TRBJ1-2, with 8 bases lining up with TRBD1. Germline CDR1 and CDR2: MDHEN and SYDVKM. The CDR3 totals 14 residues. With V trimmed by 6 bases and J by 3 bases, 6 bases remained unmatched. The CDR3 loop is CASSFPTGDYGYTF. CDR3 nucleotide sequence: TGTGCCAGCAGCTTTCCGACAGGGGACTATGGCTACACCTTC.

The chain carries TRBV18 and TRBJ2-2; 8 bases fit TRBD2. CDR1 is KGHSH, CDR2 LQKENI, per germline. The ends lost 6 bases at V and 5 bases at J; junction bases unmatched: 11. The CDR3 runs to 16 residues. For the CDR3, the DNA is TGTGCCAGCTCCCAGTCGGGAGGGGACGTGACCGGGGAGCTGTTTTTT. This codes for CASSQSGGDVTGELFF.

Note on this clone: One end of the junction is discordant with germline, which a read error may explain. Different DNA sequences within this sample yield the same CDR3. The chain carries TRBV19 and TRBJ1-2; a weak D match, TRBD1 (6 bases). The CDR3 has 12 residues. Germline loops: CDR1 LNHDA, CDR2 SQIVND (reference sequence). The CDR3 nucleotides read TGCGCCAGTAGTAACAGGGTTGAGGGCTACACCTTC. It yields the protein CASSNRVEGYTF.

The gene calls are TRBV27 and TRBJ1-2; D call uncertain. This CDR3 has 15 amino acids. V lost 2 bases, J lost 2 bases, and 12 bases lay in between. Germline V lookup: CDR1 MNHEY, CDR2 SMNVEV (reference sequence). The CDR3 protein is CASSLNPVLNYGYTF. The CDR3 DNA reads TGTGCCAGCAGTTTAAATCCGGTTTTAAACTATGGCTACACCTTC.

This clone has a handful of counts. The chain joins TRBV4-3 to TRBJ1-2; TRBD1 matches at 10 bases. The V segment lost 4 bases and the J segment 4 bases; nucleotides outside the gene matches: 6. Germline V lookup: CDR1 LGHNA, CDR2 YSLEER. The CDR3 covers 15 residues. CDR3 nucleotides: TGCGCCAGCAGCCGAAGGGACAGGGGTGGCTATGGCTACACCTTC. Translation: CASSRRDRGGYGYTF.

The rearrangement uses TRBV18 and TRBJ2-3; D is unclear. Germline lookup yields CDR1 KGHSH and CDR2 LQKENI. V lost 5 bases, J lost 0 bases, and 12 bases lay in between. This CDR3 region has 15 residues. CDR3 protein: CASSEPTLSTDTQYF. In DNA, the CDR3 is TGTGCCAGCTCAGAGCCTACTTTAAGCACAGATACGCAGTATTTT.

The V gene is TRBV27, the J gene TRBJ2-1; 9 bases agree with TRBD2. The CDR3 sequence is 14 residues long. Germline CDR1 and CDR2: MNHEY and SMNVEV (reference sequence). Trimming cost V 6 bases and J 7 bases; bases outside gene matches: 7. The CDR3 protein is CASSLAGLYNEQFF. DNA of the CDR3: TGTGCCAGCAGCCTAGCGGGACTTTATAATGAGCAGTTCTTC.

This chain uses TRBV13 with TRBJ2-7; tentatively, D is TRBD2 (6 bases). The V end lost 3 bases, the J end lost 6 bases, and 12 bases lay between the germline ends. Germline-derived CDR1 and CDR2 are PRHDT and FYEKMQ (reference sequence). The CDR3 covers 13 residues. CDR3 region: CASSFGEAREQYF. For the CDR3, the DNA is TGTGCCAGCAGCTTCGGGGAGGCTCGCGAGCAGTACTTC.

This rearrangement joins TRBV30 to TRBJ1-1; TRBD1 is a possible D gene (5 bases). Per the germline V gene, CDR1 is GTSNPN and CDR2 is SVGIG (reference sequence). Trimming stripped 2 bases from V and 1 base from J, with 14 bases between. This CDR3 has 15 residues. CDR3 region: CAWSQKGAENTEAFF. Written as DNA, the CDR3 is TGTGCCTGGAGTCAAAAAGGGGCGGAGAACACTGAAGCTTTCTTT.

This clone was counted between two and nine times. The chain is built from TRBV27 and TRBJ2-1; TRBD1 matches at 8 bases. This CDR3 spans 13 amino acids. From germline, CDR1 is MNHEY and CDR2 SMNVEV (reference sequence). Trimming took 6 bases from V and 10 from J; bases not matched to a gene: 8. CDR3 bases: TGTGCCAGCAGCCGGACAGGGACGAACGAGCAGTTCTTC. It specifies CASSRTGTNEQFF.

The sample holds one count of this clone. This rearrangement joins TRBV19 to TRBJ1-1, with D uncertain. In germline, CDR1 is LNHDA, CDR2 SQIVND (reference sequence). This CDR3 contains 11 residues. Trimming left V 5 bases short and J 8 bases short, with 9 bases between. CDR3 in DNA: TGTGCCAGTAGTTTACGGGAAGAAGCTTTCTTT. As protein: CASSLREEAFF. The full variable domain, in which reference TRBV19 and TRBJ1-1 provide the parts outside the CDR3, is DGGITQSPKYLFRKEGQNVTLSCEQNLNHDAMYWYRQDPGQGLRLIYYSQIVNDFQKGDIAEGYSVSREKKESFPLTVTSAQKNPTAFYLCASSLREEAFFGQGTRLTVV.

J is TRBJ1-2 and V is TRBV27; possible D gene TRBD1, 6 bases. The germline CDR1 and CDR2 sequences are MNHEY and SMNVEV (reference sequence). The V and J ends lost 3 bases and 4 bases respectively, with 12 bases between them. This CDR3 spans 14 amino acids. This chain's CDR3 is CASSFAGASYGYTF. In nucleotides, the CDR3 is TGTGCCAGCAGTTTTGCGGGGGCCTCCTATGGCTACACCTTC.

The chain employs TRBV7-6 and TRBJ2-7; 8 bases agree with TRBD1. CDR3 size: 16 residues. Germline V CDR1 and CDR2: SGHVS, FNYEAQ. Trimming at V came to 3 bases and at J to 6 bases, leaving 13 bases not matched to a gene. This CDR3 reads CASSLWGDRGVGEQYF. CDR3 coding DNA: TGTGCCAGCAGCTTGTGGGGTGACAGGGGCGTGGGCGAGCAGTACTTC.

The J gene is TRBJ1-2, the V gene TRBV5-1; tentative D call: TRBD1 (5 bases). V was cut by 2 bases and J by 6 bases, with 8 bases left in between. Germline-derived CDR1 and CDR2 are SGHRS and YFSETQ. The CDR3 spans 12 residues. The CDR3 DNA is TGCGCCAGCAGCTTTGCAGGGCATGGCTACACCTTC. As protein: CASSFAGHGYTF.

V is TRBV12-2 and J is TRBJ2-3; the table assigns TRBD1, which was not confirmed against the DNA. TRBV12-2 is shown as a pseudogene. This CDR3 contains 19 residues. CDR3 DNA: TGTGCAAGTCGCTCTTACCCAATAATGATTGGGCGCCCCACAGATACGCAGTATTTT. Its translation: CASRSYPIMIGRPTDTQYF.

This clone was observed a handful of times. The chain recombines TRBV5-1 with TRBJ2-1, with 11 bases matching TRBD1. Germline V CDR1 and CDR2: SGHRS, YFSETQ. V was pared by 3 bases and J by 5 bases, with 7 bases of the junction left unmatched. The CDR3 has 16 residues. CDR3 nucleotide sequence: TGCGCCAGCAGCTCACTGGGACAGGGGGTAGACAATGAGCAGTTCTTC. Protein sequence: CASSSLGQGVDNEQFF.

The CDR3 region has the DNA TGTGCCAGCAGCCCCCTGGATATCGGGGGAAAAGCTTTCTTT. The encoded protein is CASSPLDIGGKAFF. J is TRBJ1-1 and V is TRBV5-6, with D perhaps TRBD1 (5 bases). Germline V gene sequence: CDR1 SGHDT, CDR2 YYEEEE. The CDR3 has 14 amino acids. Trimming shortened V by 4 bases and J by 9 bases, and 19 bases separated the two germline ends.